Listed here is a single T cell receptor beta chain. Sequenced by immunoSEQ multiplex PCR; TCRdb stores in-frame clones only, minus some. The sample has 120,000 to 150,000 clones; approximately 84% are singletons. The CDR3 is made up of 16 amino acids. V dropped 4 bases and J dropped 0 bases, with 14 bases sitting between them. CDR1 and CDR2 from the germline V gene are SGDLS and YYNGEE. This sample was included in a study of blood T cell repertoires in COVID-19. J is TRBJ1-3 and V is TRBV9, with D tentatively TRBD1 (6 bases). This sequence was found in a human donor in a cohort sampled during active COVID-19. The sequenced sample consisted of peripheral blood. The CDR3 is CASSNGQSGSGNTIYF. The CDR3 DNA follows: TGTGCCAGCAGCAATGGACAGTCCGGCTCTGGAAACACCATATATTTT.